Each of the 12 T cell receptor beta chains below was sequenced from the same sample in a study of patients and donors after allogeneic stem cell transplantation. Each CDR3 protein gets one entry after TCRdb re-called the RT-PCR reads with MiXCR. The sample holds some 960,000 distinct CDR3 sequences; about a sixth are singletons and the top ten take 5% to 7.5%. Sequenced: blood, either unsorted or a sorted T cell fraction (not recorded which). These TCRs come from a human donor who was either an allogeneic HSCT recipient or a stem cell or donor lymphocyte infusion donor (not recorded which). It is not recorded whose cells these are; they may come from a transplant donor.

V is TRBV2 and J is TRBJ1-5; D is perhaps TRBD1 (6 bases). This CDR3 is 14 amino acids long. In germline, CDR1 is SNHLY, CDR2 FYNNEI. V was pared by 7 bases and J by 1 base, with 11 bases between. The DNA of the CDR3 is TGTGCCAGCACTAGGGGGATGAGCAATCAGCCCCAGCATTTT. Translated, it gives CASTRGMSNQPQHF.

This clonotype has a count of ten or more. The chain joins TRBV27 to TRBJ2-3, with 10 positions matching TRBD1. The length of the CDR3 is 16 residues. The trim removed 5 bases at V and 3 bases at J, leaving 8 bases unmatched. From germline, CDR1 is MNHEY and CDR2 SMNVEV (reference sequence). The CDR3 bases are TGTGCCAGCAGTCCTAATGACAGGGGGCGGACAGATACGCAGTATTTT. Protein product: CASSPNDRGRTDTQYF.

The CDR3 region is CAISPGGGYTF. CDR3 nucleotide sequence: TGTGCCATCAGTCCCGGGGGTGGCTACACCTTC. J is TRBJ1-2 and V is TRBV10-3, with TRBD1 as a possible D gene (5 bases). CDR1 and CDR2 from the germline V gene are ENHRY and SYGVKD. Deletions cut 5 bases from V and 7 bases from J, with 8 bases between. The CDR3 extends over 11 amino acids.

This clonotype came up a few times. The chain combines TRBV20-1 with TRBJ2-5; TRBD1 matches 7 bases. The length of the CDR3 is 14 residues. Trimming cost V 6 bases and J 2 bases; bases outside gene matches: 9. Germline CDR1 reads DFQATT; CDR2 reads SNEGSKA (reference sequence). CDR3 in amino acids: CSAPGQTLQETQYF. CDR3 bases: TGCAGTGCCCCGGGACAGACCCTGCAAGAGACCCAGTACTTC.

The chain combines TRBV3-1 with TRBJ2-3; weak D call: TRBD2 (6 bases). CDR1 and CDR2 (germline): LGHDT, YNNKEL (reference sequence). V was shortened by 1 base and J by 10 bases, with 9 bases between the two germline ends. The CDR3 consists of 12 residues. CDR3 DNA: TGTGCCAGCAGCCAAGGCGGGGATGCGCAGTATTTT. Translated, it gives CASSQGGDAQYF.

The chain carries TRBV12-3 or TRBV12-4 and TRBJ1-3; maybe TRBD1 (5 bases). The length of the CDR3 is 16 residues. V was pared by 0 bases and J by 5 bases, with 14 bases between. Here the CDR3 reads CASSLAGAGSRNTIYF. CDR3 nucleotides: TGTGCCAGCAGTTTAGCCGGGGCAGGGAGCAGAAACACCATATATTTT.

The chain carries TRBV7-2 and TRBJ2-7, with D perhaps TRBD1 (7 bases). V gave up 3 bases and J gave up 6 bases, with 21 bases separating them. Germline lookup yields CDR1 SGHTA and CDR2 FQGNSA. This CDR3 is built from 16 residues. In nucleotides, the CDR3 is TGTGCCAGCAGCTTCGGGAGACAGGGTAAAGTCTCCGAGCAGTACTTC. It encodes CASSFGRQGKVSEQYF.

The sample holds a few counts of this clonotype. The chain uses TRBV24-1 and TRBJ1-5, with TRBD1 identical over 10 bases. Trimming took 4 bases from V and 4 from J; bases not matched to a gene: 6. The germline V gene encodes CDR1 KGHDR and CDR2 SFDVKD. The CDR3 has 16 residues. This chain's CDR3 is CATSEPGTGVNQPQHF. CDR3 sequence (DNA): TGTGCCACCAGTGAGCCCGGGACAGGGGTTAATCAGCCCCAGCATTTT.

The count of this clonotype is one. The chain is built from TRBV19 and TRBJ1-2; no clear D. The CDR3 has 11 residues. Trimming shortened V by 6 bases and J by 8 bases, and 10 bases separated the two germline ends. CDR1 is LNHDA, CDR2 SQIVND, per germline (reference sequence). The CDR3 protein is CASSQMEGYTF. CDR3 nucleotides: TGTGCCAGTAGCCAGATGGAGGGCTACACCTTC. Using reference TRBV19 and TRBJ1-2 for the parts outside the CDR3, the full variable domain is DGGITQSPKYLFRKEGQNVTLSCEQNLNHDAMYWYRQDPGQGLRLIYYSQIVNDFQKGDIAEGYSVSREKKESFPLTVTSAQKNPTAFYLCASSQMEGYTFGSGTRLTVV.

This clonotype was observed a handful of times. This chain links TRBV12-3 or TRBV12-4 with TRBJ2-7, with 7 bases that match TRBD1. V was pared by 3 bases and J by 3 bases, with 8 bases of the junction left unmatched. There are 15 residues in the CDR3. The CDR3 region is CASSFQGVGVYEQYF. Written as DNA, the CDR3 is TGTGCCAGCAGTTTTCAGGGGGTGGGGGTCTACGAGCAGTACTTC.

This clonotype was counted between two and nine times. The V gene is TRBV12-3 or TRBV12-4, the J gene TRBJ2-4, with 10 nucleotides matching TRBD2. V lost 5 bases, J lost 5 bases, and 3 bases stayed unmatched. This CDR3 is 14 amino acids long. The CDR3 loop is CASSAGTSENIQYF. CDR3 nucleotides: TGTGCCAGCAGTGCCGGGACTAGCGAAAACATTCAGTACTTC.

The J gene is TRBJ2-2, the V gene TRBV12-3 or TRBV12-4; 11 bases fit TRBD2. There are 21 residues in the CDR3. V lost 6 bases and J lost 3; bases outside the gene matches: 21. CDR3 region: CASSLGTLITSGSEDTGELFF. DNA of the CDR3: TGTGCCAGCAGCCTGGGTACCCTGATTACTAGCGGGAGTGAGGACACCGGGGAGCTGTTTTTT.